This TCR beta chain was recorded in a study of blood T cell repertoires in COVID-19. The study assigned cohorts using participant-reported clinical history. This CDR3 is built from 14 residues. Trimming took 8 bases from V and 5 from J, leaving 15 bases between them. CDR1 and CDR2 (germline): SGHTA, FQGNSA. Assay used: immunoSEQ multiplex PCR; TCRdb lists only in-frame clones, some missing. The profile shows roughly 290,000 clones, roughly 85% of them singletons. The TCR sequence derives from a woman aged 40 to 50 who had recovered from COVID-19. Material: PBMCs or T cells enriched from blood (not recorded which). The V and J genes are TRBV7-2 and TRBJ1-4, with a weak D call TRBD1 (5 bases). As DNA, the CDR3 is TGTGCCAGCCGCCTACGGGGGGGGAATGAAAAACTGTTTTTT. It specifies CASRLRGGNEKLFF.